The 20 T cell receptor beta chains below come from one sample, sequenced in a study of blood T cell repertoires in COVID-19. Some clones are missing from TCRdb's copy, which holds only in-frame ones; the method was immunoSEQ multiplex PCR. The table records around 35,000 clones, about 88% of them present only once. Sequencing was performed on peripheral blood. The receptors here all came from a man aged 55 to 70 with active COVID-19.

CDR3 DNA: TGTGCCAGCAGCTTGCCGGAGGGGAACACTGAAGCTTTCTTT. This encodes CASSLPEGNTEAFF. This chain uses TRBV7-6 with TRBJ1-1; D gene ambiguous. The CDR3 is made up of 14 amino acids. Deletions cut 3 bases from V and 1 base from J, with 9 bases between. The V gene's germline CDR1 is SGHVS and CDR2 FNYEAQ.

This clone appeared a few times. Germline is not matched at one junction end, which may reflect a read error. This rearrangement joins TRBV7-8 to TRBJ1-1; D gene unclear. This CDR3 region has 14 residues. CDR1 is SGHVS and CDR2 is FQNEAQ in the germline V gene. For the CDR3, the DNA is TGTGCCAGCAGCTTGGCGGGGTTGAAGACTGAAGCTTTCTTT. Translated: CASSLAGLKTEAFF.

This rearrangement joins TRBV5-4 to TRBJ2-3; 8 bases line up with TRBD2. CDR1 and CDR2 from the germline V gene are SGHNT and YYREEE (reference sequence). There are 14 residues in the CDR3. Trimming at V came to 10 bases and at J to 3 bases, leaving 10 bases not matched to a gene. Written as DNA, the CDR3 is TGTGCCGGCTCCTCCGGGAGGGTTACAGATACGCAGTATTTT. Amino acid sequence: CAGSSGRVTDTQYF.

V is TRBV7-3 and J is TRBJ1-2; D unclear. The CDR3 is made up of 15 amino acids. The V end was cut by 1 base, the J end by 6 bases, with 15 bases between. Germline CDR1 reads SGHTA; CDR2 reads FQGTGA. CDR3 in amino acids: CASSLNTGGFDGYTF. The CDR3 DNA sequence: TGTGCCAGCAGCTTAAATACCGGAGGGTTTGATGGCTACACCTTC.

Here the CDR3 reads CASSFGQPTSNTQYF. DNA for the CDR3: TGTGCCAGCAGCTTCGGACAGCCAACCTCAAATACGCAGTATTTT. The chain employs TRBV6-5 and TRBJ2-3; D is possibly TRBD1 (6 bases). The CDR3 consists of 15 residues. The V and J ends lost 6 bases and 7 bases respectively, with 20 bases between them. Germline V gives CDR1 MNHEY, CDR2 SVGAGI.

The V call is TRBV6-5, the J call TRBJ2-5; 8 nucleotides match TRBD2. Germline-derived CDR1 and CDR2 are MNHEY and SVGAGI. CDR3 length: 14 amino acids. Trimming removed 6 bases from V and 5 bases from J; junction bases left unmatched: 8. The CDR3 loop reads CASRRGALEETQYF. The CDR3 DNA sequence: TGTGCCAGCAGGCGGGGGGCCCTCGAGGAGACCCAGTACTTC.

The V and J genes are TRBV23-1 and TRBJ2-7; D is ambiguous. TRBV23-1 is classed as an ORF, of uncertain function. The germline V and J ends were trimmed by 8 bases and 3 bases, with 23 bases remaining between them. CDR3 length equals 16 residues. CDR3 in DNA: TGCGCCAGCCCAAACATTGGGCAGGTACCGGACTACGAGCAGTACTTC. Its protein is CASPNIGQVPDYEQYF.

The V gene is TRBV19, the J gene TRBJ2-6; D gene ambiguous. Germline V lookup: CDR1 LNHDA, CDR2 SQIVND (reference sequence). CDR3 length equals 14 residues. Trimming pared 3 bases from V and 4 bases from J, leaving 7 bases between. The CDR3 nucleotides read TGTGCCAGTAGTATGTTAGCCGGGGCCAACGTCCTGACTTTC. As protein: CASSMLAGANVLTF.

The chain couples TRBV29-1 to TRBJ1-5; 9 bases are shared with TRBD1. The CDR3 runs to 15 residues. Trimming removed 7 bases from V and 2 bases from J; junction bases left unmatched: 9. Germline CDR1 SQVTM, CDR2 ANQGSEA. CDR3 DNA: TGCAGCGGCGACAGGGGGACGGAGGGCAATCAGCCCCAGCATTTT. Encoded protein: CSGDRGTEGNQPQHF.

The V gene is TRBV6-5, the J gene TRBJ2-3, with D possibly matching TRBD2 (6 bases). This CDR3 comprises 16 residues. V lost 3 bases and J lost 0, with 13 bases in between. In germline, CDR1 is MNHEY, CDR2 SVGAGI. CDR3 sequence reads: CASSYKPGLSTDTQYF. The CDR3 nucleotides are TGTGCCAGCAGTTATAAACCGGGACTCAGCACAGATACGCAGTATTTT.

V and J are TRBV19 and TRBJ1-2, with D tentatively TRBD1 (5 bases). The CDR3 length is 15 residues. The V end lost 3 bases, the J end lost 3 bases, and 14 bases lay between the germline ends. The germline V gene encodes CDR1 LNHDA and CDR2 SQIVND (reference sequence). The CDR3 loop is CASSIGTETYYGYTF. In DNA form, the CDR3 reads TGTGCCAGTAGTATTGGGACTGAGACCTACTATGGCTACACCTTC.

The chain combines TRBV4-2 with TRBJ1-5; tentatively, D is TRBD1 (6 bases). Deletions cut 0 bases from V and 7 bases from J, with 13 bases between. This CDR3 spans 15 amino acids. CDR1 and CDR2 from the germline V gene are LGHNA and YNFKEQ. Here the CDR3 reads CASSQDRGTGQPQHF. In nucleotides, the CDR3 is TGTGCCAGCAGCCAAGACAGGGGAACGGGCCAGCCCCAGCATTTT.

This rearrangement joins TRBV6-5 to TRBJ2-6; D remains ambiguous. Between the trimmed V and J ends, which lost 6 bases and 0 bases, there was a span of 6 bases. Per germline, CDR1 MNHEY and CDR2 SVGAGI. CDR3 length: 14 amino acids. CDR3 loop: CASRLYSGANVLTF. Written as DNA, the CDR3 is TGTGCCAGCAGACTGTACTCTGGGGCCAACGTCCTGACTTTC.

The rearrangement uses TRBV2 and TRBJ2-4; a weak D match, TRBD1 (5 bases). This CDR3 is 12 amino acids long. The V end lost 6 bases, the J end lost 5 bases, and 8 bases lay between the germline ends. Germline loops: CDR1 SNHLY, CDR2 FYNNEI. CDR3 residues: CASSKTENIQYF. DNA for the CDR3: TGTGCCAGCAGCAAGACAGAAAACATTCAGTACTTC.

The DNA of the CDR3 is TGTGCCAGCAGCTTCGGACAGGGGACGGCTTTCTTT. Its translation is CASSFGQGTAFF. This chain links TRBV7-9 with TRBJ1-1; TRBD1 matches 9 bases. Germline-derived CDR1 and CDR2 are SEHNR and FQNEAQ (reference sequence). Losses at the gene ends were 3 bases for V and 11 bases for J; bases not matched to a gene: 4. This CDR3 contains 12 residues.

The chain couples TRBV20-1 to TRBJ2-1, with 8 bases that match TRBD2. The CDR3 covers 18 residues. The junction had 19 bases not matched to a gene; V was cut back by 3 bases and J by 6 bases. Per the germline V gene, CDR1 is DFQATT and CDR2 is SNEGSKA (reference sequence). The CDR3 reads CSASNLGQLAVFVNEQFF. The DNA of the CDR3 is TGCAGTGCTAGTAATTTGGGACAACTAGCGGTATTTGTCAATGAGCAGTTCTTC.

With respect to this clone: A junction end diverges from the germline sequence, so it may reflect a read error. J is TRBJ1-1 and V is TRBV5-5; 8 bases align to TRBD1. Germline V lookup: CDR1 SGHKS, CDR2 YYEKEE (reference sequence). CDR3 length: 12 amino acids. The CDR3 DNA reads TGTGCCACCCGACAGGGGAACGCTGAAGCTTTCTTT. It encodes CATRQGNAEAFF.

This chain links TRBV19 with TRBJ1-2; tentative D call: TRBD1 (5 bases). V lost 7 bases and J 4 bases, leaving 16 bases between the germline ends. Germline V gives CDR1 LNHDA, CDR2 SQIVND (reference sequence). This CDR3 has 14 amino acids. DNA for the CDR3: TGTGCCAGTACTCTGGGGCAAAGCTTCTATGGCTACACCTTC. It codes for CASTLGQSFYGYTF.

The V gene is TRBV7-2, the J gene TRBJ1-6, with D uncertain. The length of the CDR3 is 15 residues. From germline, CDR1 is SGHTA and CDR2 FQGNSA. Deletions cut 4 bases from V and 9 bases from J, with 16 bases between. The CDR3 region has the DNA TGTGCCAGCAGCTCTAACGTCCGATCGGGTTCACCCCTCCACTTT. This sequence encodes CASSSNVRSGSPLHF.

V gene TRBV10-3 combines with J gene TRBJ2-5, with 11 positions matching TRBD1. The CDR3 is 14 residues long. With V trimmed by 5 bases and J by 5 bases, 4 bases remained unmatched. CDR1 is ENHRY and CDR2 is SYGVKD in the germline V gene. Here the CDR3 reads CAISSGQGGETQYF. DNA of the CDR3: TGTGCCATCAGTTCGGGACAGGGGGGCGAGACCCAGTACTTC.